This record looks at one T cell receptor beta chain sequence and its context. The sample, roughly 9.1 milliliters of peripheral blood, was drawn from each donor. A second PCR of roughly 7 to 11 cycles used a sample-barcoded 5' primer and a J-beta primer mix. TCRdb re-analysed the 5' RACE reads in MiXCR, keeping a single row per CDR3 protein. Of over 1,500,000 distinct CDR3 sequences in the sample, roughly 52% were seen once. The data originate from a study of blood T cells in healthy people across ages. The trim removed 0 bases at V and 0 bases at J, leaving 7 bases unmatched. CDR3 length: 17 amino acids. The V gene's germline CDR1 is SGDLS and CDR2 YYNGEE.

This chain uses TRBV9 with TRBJ2-3, with TRBD2 identical over 7 bases. Sequencing was done on a sample of blood. The source of this sequence is a middle-aged woman in good health. The CDR3 bases are TGTGCCAGCAGCGTAGGGCTTCGGCGGGGGAGCACAGATACGCAGTATTTT. Protein sequence: CASSVGLRRGSTDTQYF.